The rows below give T cell receptor beta chains drawn from one sample of a study of beta chain features in type 1 diabetes. The table came from immunoSEQ multiplex PCR; TCRdb's copy has only in-frame clones and leaves some out. In the table there are approximately 250,000 clones, 11% of which are singletons. Sequenced material: naive CD4+ T cells from blood. Receptors were obtained from a young man with type 1 diabetes. The CDR3 runs from the conserved cysteine through the conserved F or W. D genes are given only for firm matches. Size is stated for part of the rows, as once, few or many counts, or as a class when the clone is expanded.

D,V,size,J,DNA,CDR3
TRBD1,TRBV7-2,few,TRBJ2-7,TGTGCCAGCAGCCGGGACAGCTCCTACGAGCAGTACTTC,CASSRDSSYEQYF
TRBD2,TRBV27,few,TRBJ2-7,TGTGCCAGCAGTGCTCTCCCGGGACTAGCCTACGAGCAGTACTTC,CASSALPGLAYEQYF
-,TRBV30,-,TRBJ2-2,TGTGCCTGGAAGGTGTGGCAGGGGCTTTCCACCGGGGAGCTGTTTTTT,CAWKVWQGLSTGELFF
-,TRBV28,-,TRBJ2-3,TGTGCCAGCAACACATTAACAGATACGCAGTATTTT,CASNTLTDTQYF
TRBD1,TRBV11-1,-,TRBJ2-5,TGTGCCAGCAGCCACCCCGGGACAGCCCAAGAGACCCAGTACTTC,CASSHPGTAQETQYF
TRBD2,TRBV18,-,TRBJ2-1,TGTGCCAGCTCACCCAGCCGGGACTACTACAATGAGCAGTTCTTC,CASSPSRDYYNEQFF
TRBD2,TRBV7-2,few,TRBJ2-7,TGTGCCAGCAGTCTGATGGGACTAGCAACCTACGAGCAGTACTTC,CASSLMGLATYEQYF
TRBD1,TRBV7-9,few,TRBJ2-3,TGTGCCAGCAGGAGGACAGGGGGCTTGGATACGCAGTATTTT,CASRRTGGLDTQYF
TRBD1,TRBV7-2,-,TRBJ2-5,TGTGCCAGCAGTTCTGGACAGGGAGAGACCCAGTACTTC,CASSSGQGETQYF
TRBD2,TRBV6-1,-,TRBJ2-5,TGTGCCAGCAAGCGGGGGGGTAAGGAGACCCAGTACTTC,CASKRGGKETQYF
-,TRBV5-4,-,TRBJ2-7,TGTGCCAGCAGCTTGGTCCCGGGTTCCTACGAGCAGTACTTC,CASSLVPGSYEQYF
TRBD1,TRBV4-3,-,TRBJ1-6,TGCGCCAGCAGCCAGGTCCCTAGGGACAGTAATTCACCCCTCCACTTT,CASSQVPRDSNSPLHF
TRBD1,TRBV6-4,-,TRBJ1-2,TGTGCCAGCAGTGGTGGTCCGGGACAGGGTTTTCATGGCTACACCTTC,CASSGGPGQGFHGYTF
-,TRBV2,few,TRBJ1-5,TGTGCCAGCATGCTTCGGACGGGAAATCAGCCCCAGCATTTT,CASMLRTGNQPQHF
TRBD1,TRBV5-4,few,TRBJ1-2,TGTGCCAGCAGCTCCAGGACAGGGCTCTATGGCTACACCTTC,CASSSRTGLYGYTF
TRBD2,TRBV5-1,-,TRBJ2-1,TGCGCCAGCAGCCCCCAAGCTAGCGGGGGCTACAATGAGCAGTTCTTC,CASSPQASGGYNEQFF
-,TRBV10-3,-,TRBJ2-5,TGTGCCATCAGTGGGAGGGGGGGGTACCAAGAGACCCAGTACTTC,CAISGRGGYQETQYF
-,TRBV11-2,-,TRBJ1-4,TGTGCCAGCAGCTTATTACGAGCGCGGGGAAAACTGTTTTTT,CASSLLRARGKLFF
TRBD1,TRBV10-3,-,TRBJ1-2,TGTGCCATCAGTGGCGGGACAGCCTATGGCTACACCTTC,CAISGGTAYGYTF
TRBD2,TRBV29-1,few,TRBJ2-1,TGCAGCGTTGAAACGGAGCGGGGGGGCAACAATGAGCAGTTCTTC,CSVETERGGNNEQFF
-,TRBV19,few,TRBJ2-3,TGTGCCAGTAGTATAGGAGGGGCCGGCGGGGCGCAGTATTTT,CASSIGGAGGAQYF
-,TRBV6-5,-,TRBJ1-4,TGTGCCAGCAGTTACCGAGACAGGGAAAAACTGTTTTTT,CASSYRDREKLFF
TRBD1,TRBV19,few,TRBJ2-7,TGTGCCAGTAGTTCCCTGGGACAGGGTAACGAGCAGTACTTC,CASSSLGQGNEQYF
-,TRBV5-1,few,TRBJ2-5,TGCGCCAGCAGCTTGGCAGTAGCCCAAGAGACCCAGTACTTC,CASSLAVAQETQYF
TRBD1,TRBV5-4,-,TRBJ2-2,TGTGCCAGCAGCTTGGGGGGACAGGCGGCCGGGGAGCTGTTTTTT,CASSLGGQAAGELFF
-,TRBV6-9,-,TRBJ2-2,TGTGCCAGCCAAGGAGACAGACGCACCGGGGAGCTGTTTTTT,CASQGDRRTGELFF
-,TRBV27,few,TRBJ1-6,TGTGCCAGCAGTTGGCACGTCGAATCACCCCTCCACTTT,CASSWHVESPLHF
TRBD1,TRBV6-6,few,TRBJ2-1,TGTGCCAGCAGGATCAAGGGGGCGCTGGCCTACAATGAGCAGTTCTTC,CASRIKGALAYNEQFF
-,TRBV18,-,TRBJ2-7,TGTGCCAGCTCACATCCCCAGACCTACGAGCAGTACTTC,CASSHPQTYEQYF
-,TRBV4-1,-,TRBJ1-6,TGCGCCAGCAGCGCCCGACAGGTCGTGGGCGCTTCACCCCTCCACTTT,CASSARQVVGASPLHF
-,TRBV7-2,-,TRBJ2-5,TGTGCCAGCAGCCCCGGTGGAGGGGGCAAAGAGACCCAGTACTTC,CASSPGGGGKETQYF
-,TRBV7-2,few,TRBJ2-7,TGTGCCAGCAGCCTGGAGCGGGCTGGCTACGAGCAGTACTTC,CASSLERAGYEQYF
-,TRBV5-1,-,TRBJ2-3,TGCGCCAGCAGCCCCCTTCCGGGGGGCCAAGATACGCAGTATTTT,CASSPLPGGQDTQYF
TRBD1,TRBV5-4,few,TRBJ1-4,TGTGCCAGCAGCGAACGACAGGGGAGTGGAGAAAAACTGTTTTTT,CASSERQGSGEKLFF
-,TRBV25-1,few,TRBJ2-7,TGTGCCAGCAGTACCCAGGGCTACGAGCAGTACTTC,CASSTQGYEQYF
-,TRBV25-1,few,TRBJ2-7,TGTGCCAGCAGCCCTGACGGAGGGGCCTACGAGCAGTACTTC,CASSPDGGAYEQYF
TRBD2,TRBV5-1,few,TRBJ2-7,TGCGCCAGCAGGAAAGATAGCGGGGGGCATAAGGGCGAGCAGTACTTC,CASRKDSGGHKGEQYF
-,TRBV4-1,-,TRBJ1-1,TGCGCCAGCAGCCACCCCGGGCGGGCGGGTTGGGCTGAAGCTTTCTTT,CASSHPGRAGWAEAFF
-,TRBV7-2,-,TRBJ2-3,TGTGCCAGCAGCCTCGTATATAACACAGATACGCAGTATTTT,CASSLVYNTDTQYF
-,TRBV30,-,TRBJ1-1,TGTGCCTCTACAGGACAGAACCAAGCTTTCTTT,CASTGQNQAFF
-,TRBV6-1,few,TRBJ2-1,TGTGCCAGCAGTAACGGCGGGACAGCTTACAATGAGCAGTTCTTC,CASSNGGTAYNEQFF
-,TRBV28,few,TRBJ1-2,TGTGCCAGCAATGGGGCGGTCTATGGCTACACCTTC,CASNGAVYGYTF
-,TRBV19,-,TRBJ2-3,TGTGCCAGTAGTATCGCAGAGGCAGATACGCAGTATTTT,CASSIAEADTQYF
TRBD1,TRBV10-3,few,TRBJ2-1,TGTGCCATCAGTGGTCCGGGACAGGGATACAATGAGCAGTTCTTC,CAISGPGQGYNEQFF
TRBD1,TRBV23-1,-,TRBJ2-1,TGCGCCAGCAGTCCCCGTTGTTGGACAGGGGCCAGCTCCTACAATGAGCAGTTCTTC,CASSPRCWTGASSYNEQFF
-,TRBV4-1,few,TRBJ1-1,TGCGCCAGCAGCCAAGATTTCGGGGAAACAGAAGCTTTCTTT,CASSQDFGETEAFF
TRBD1,TRBV5-1,-,TRBJ2-7,TGCGCCAGCAGCGGGGGCACAGGGGGCTCCTACGAGCAGTACTTC,CASSGGTGGSYEQYF
TRBD2,TRBV5-1,few,TRBJ2-5,TGCGCCAGCAGCCTGGGACTAGCGAGGGAGACCCAGTACTTC,CASSLGLARETQYF
TRBD1,TRBV5-1,few,TRBJ2-5,TGCGCCAGCAGTCTACAGGGGGTTCAAGAGACCCAGTACTTC,CASSLQGVQETQYF
TRBD1,TRBV10-3,-,TRBJ1-1,TGTGCCATCGGAGGACAGGTAGGCACTGAAGCTTTCTTT,CAIGGQVGTEAFF
TRBD2,TRBV2,-,TRBJ2-5,TGTGCCAGCGGTGCACTAGCGGGGGGAGAGACCCAGTACTTC,CASGALAGGETQYF
-,TRBV2,-,TRBJ1-6,TGTGCCAGCAGTGAAGAAGGGGTTAGGGAATCACCCCTCCACTTT,CASSEEGVRESPLHF
-,TRBV19,-,TRBJ1-2,TGTGCCAGTAGTTTTTCTCCAGGGGCGGACTTCTATGGCTACACCTTC,CASSFSPGADFYGYTF
-,TRBV6-5,-,TRBJ1-1,TGTGCCAGCAGTTATAAGGGGGGGGTCACTGAAGCTTTCTTT,CASSYKGGVTEAFF
TRBD2,TRBV6-5,-,TRBJ2-7,TGTGCCAGCAGTTACTCTGCAGCGGGGGGCTACGAGCAGTACTTC,CASSYSAAGGYEQYF
-,TRBV25-1,-,TRBJ2-1,TGTGCCAGCAGGGCCATCGGGGATGAGCAGTTCTTC,CASRAIGDEQFF
-,TRBV5-1,few,TRBJ1-1,TGCGCCAGCAGCCCGGGACGAGCGGGCACTGAAGCTTTCTTT,CASSPGRAGTEAFF
-,TRBV18,few,TRBJ1-2,TGTGCCAGCTCACCACCGTCCAGTAACTATGGCTACACCTTC,CASSPPSSNYGYTF
TRBD1,TRBV5-1,-,TRBJ2-6,TGCGCCAGCGGGCTCCCGACAGGGGCCTACTCTGGGGCCAACGTCCTGACTTTC,CASGLPTGAYSGANVLTF